This TCR beta chain derives from a study of TIL therapy for anti-PD-1-resistant metastatic lung cancer. The immunoSEQ assay was v3. Sequenced by immunoSEQ multiplex PCR; TCRdb stores in-frame clones only, minus some. The sample contains 50,000 to 65,000 clones, around four fifths of which appear only once. As to this clone: The antigen remains unidentified.

The germline V gene has CDR1 SGHTA and CDR2 FQGNSA. V gave up 2 bases and J gave up 8 bases; unmatched junction bases: 11. The CDR3 contains 16 residues. Study-wide points: This highly selected cohort may not generalize to typical lung cancer patients.

Time point of the sample: pre-treatment sample, taken before nivolumab and TIL therapy. This rearrangement joins TRBV7-2 to TRBJ2-4; 8 bases align to TRBD1. This TCR derives from a person between 25 and 80 years old with non-small cell lung cancer. The input for sequencing was blood, taken at baseline. CDR3 sequence reads: CASSLKRVQGADIQYF. The CDR3 bases are TGTGCCAGCAGCTTAAAAAGGGTGCAGGGGGCAGACATTCAGTACTTC.